These 2 T cell receptor beta chains were all obtained from the same sample, sequenced in a study of regulatory T cells in long-lasting Graves disease. Relying on iRepertoire HTBI primers and Arm-PCR of CDR3 regions, the team built TCR beta libraries. Each CDR3 protein is one row after TCRdb ran MiXCR on the multiplex PCR reads. The sample lists 450,000 or so distinct CDR3 sequences; about 20% were seen once. Time point of the sample: persistent/refractory GD, antithyroid drugs over 5 years with positive TRAb. PBMC-derived RNA was used for the TCR library. Specimen: peripheral blood mononuclear cells (PBMCs), collected when the disease was refractory, from a patient treated with antithyroid drugs. These receptors were obtained from a female donor with Graves disease.

This clonotype was detected only a few times. J is TRBJ1-3 and V is TRBV18; D is ambiguous. Germline V gives CDR1 KGHSH, CDR2 LQKENI. V lost 2 bases and J 3 bases, leaving 5 bases between the germline ends. The CDR3 runs 13 residues. CDR3 sequence (DNA): TGTGCCAGCTCACCATCATTTGGAAACACCATATATTTT. It translates to CASSPSFGNTIYF. Full variable domain (rest looked up from reference TRBV18 and TRBJ1-3): NAGVMQNPRHLVRRRGQEARLRCSPMKGHSHVYWYRQLPEEGLKFMVYLQKENIIDESGMPKERFSAEFPKEGPSILRIQQVVRGDSAAYFCASSPSFGNTIYFGEGSWLTVV.

This clonotype has ten or more counts. The rearrangement uses TRBV7-2 and TRBJ1-1; 8 nucleotides agree with TRBD1. The CDR3 totals 15 residues. CDR1 is SGHTA, CDR2 FQGNSA, per germline. V lost 1 base, J lost 5 bases, and 6 bases stayed unmatched. CDR3 sequence: CASSLGSRGRTEAFF. DNA of the CDR3: TGTGCCAGCAGCTTAGGGAGCAGGGGGCGAACTGAAGCTTTCTTT.